Presented here are 7 T cell receptor beta chains from one specimen sequenced in a study of cytomegalovirus exposure and HLA in healthy donors. PCR used 60 Vbeta primers and 13 Jbeta primers. TCRdb keeps only in-frame clones here, not all; method: immunoSEQ multiplex PCR. The table has some 150,000 clones, over 70% seen once. The sequenced sample was PBMCs. These receptors all come from a man younger than 45 in good health and CMV-seronegative.

This sequence joins TRBV28 and TRBJ1-5, with 7 bases aligning to TRBD1. The germline CDR1 and CDR2 sequences are MDHEN and SYDVKM. The V gene end was trimmed by 7 bases and the J gene end by 4 bases; junction bases not matched to a gene: 13. This CDR3 has 16 amino acids. CDR3 sequence: CASNLRGRVLNQPQHF. The CDR3 DNA reads TGTGCCAGCAACTTGAGGGGGCGCGTCCTAAATCAGCCCCAGCATTTT.

The chain is built from TRBV9 and TRBJ1-2; D possibly corresponds to TRBD1 (6 bases). The V gene lost 1 base and the J gene lost 7 bases, with 14 bases spanning the gap. Germline V gene lookup returns CDR1 SGDLS and CDR2 YYNGEE. This CDR3 comprises 14 residues. CDR3 sequence reads: CASSVLSRGAGYTF. The CDR3 nucleotides are TGTGCCAGCAGCGTACTGAGCAGGGGTGCTGGCTACACCTTC.

The J gene is TRBJ2-3, the V gene TRBV28; 7 nucleotides match TRBD2. The V and J ends lost 9 bases and 3 bases, in that order; junction bases with no gene match: 12. CDR1 MDHEN and CDR2 SYDVKM come from the germline V gene. This CDR3 is 15 amino acids long. Written as DNA, the CDR3 is TGTGCCAGTTCCCTAGGTGGGGAGGGTACAGATACGCAGTATTTT. It translates to CASSLGGEGTDTQYF.

This clone was observed a few times. This rearrangement joins TRBV10-2 to TRBJ1-3; possibly TRBD1 for D (5 bases). The germline V gene has CDR1 WSHSY and CDR2 SAAADI. The CDR3 is 14 amino acids. The V end lost 5 bases, the J end lost 3 bases, and 11 bases lay between the germline ends. CDR3 in amino acids: CASSRGTDGNTIYF. The CDR3 DNA sequence: TGCGCCAGCAGTCGGGGGACTGATGGAAACACCATATATTTT.

The V call is TRBV7-2, the J call TRBJ1-4; D is unresolved. Germline V gene lookup returns CDR1 SGHTA and CDR2 FQGNSA. This CDR3 region has 15 residues. Trimming pared 3 bases from V and 7 bases from J, leaving 15 bases between. For the CDR3, the DNA is TGTGCCAGCAGCTTCGGAGGGCTTCGGGGTGAAAAACTGTTTTTT. This encodes CASSFGGLRGEKLFF. Combining the CDR3 with reference TRBV7-2 and TRBJ1-4 gives the whole variable domain GAGVSQSPSNKVTEKGKDVELRCDPISGHTALYWYRQSLGQGLEFLIYFQGNSAPDKSGLPSDRFSAERTGGSVSTLTIQRTQQEDSAVYLCASSFGGLRGEKLFFGSGTQLSVL.

The chain has TRBV28 and TRBJ1-5; a weak D match, TRBD1 (5 bases). The CDR3 is 16 amino acids. Trimming removed 7 bases at V and 3 bases at J, with 19 bases between. Germline CDR1 and CDR2: MDHEN and SYDVKM. The CDR3 region is CASTRLGGNTNQPQHF. The CDR3 coding sequence is TGTGCCAGCACCCGATTGGGGGGGAACACCAATCAGCCCCAGCATTTT.

The rearrangement joins TRBV21-1 to TRBJ2-7; the table's D call, TRBD2, has no DNA check behind it. TRBV21-1 is annotated as a pseudogene. The CDR3 spans 11 residues. CDR3 region: CASSKPYEQYF. Here the CDR3 DNA reads TGTGCCAGCAGCAAACCTTACGAGCAGTACTTC.